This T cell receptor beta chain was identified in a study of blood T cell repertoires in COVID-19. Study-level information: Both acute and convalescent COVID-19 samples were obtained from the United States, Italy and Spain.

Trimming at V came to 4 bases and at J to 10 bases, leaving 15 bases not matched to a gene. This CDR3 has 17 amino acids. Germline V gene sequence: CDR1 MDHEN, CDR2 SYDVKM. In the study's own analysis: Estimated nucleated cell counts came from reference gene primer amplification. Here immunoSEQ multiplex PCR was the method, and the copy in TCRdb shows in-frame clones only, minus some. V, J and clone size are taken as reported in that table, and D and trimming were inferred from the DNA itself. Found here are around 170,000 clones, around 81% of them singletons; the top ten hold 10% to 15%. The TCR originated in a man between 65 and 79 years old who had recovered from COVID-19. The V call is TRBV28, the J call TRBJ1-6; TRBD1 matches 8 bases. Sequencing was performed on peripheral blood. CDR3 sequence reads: CASSSGTGVLVGSPLHF. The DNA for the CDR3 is TGTGCCAGCAGTTCCGGGACAGGTGTTTTAGTAGGGTCACCCCTCCACTTT.